This record concerns one T cell receptor (beta chain) sequence. What it recognizes is unknown. This sample was included in a study of cytomegalovirus exposure and HLA in healthy donors. The V gene end was trimmed by 5 bases and the J gene end by 7 bases; junction bases not matched to a gene: 2. Germline V CDR1 and CDR2: MDHEN, SYDVKM. The CDR3 loop spans 11 amino acids. Findings and limits, study-wide: Reportedly, cytomegalovirus status was diagnosed with high sensitivity and specificity.

In the PCR, 60 Vbeta and 13 Jbeta primers were used. Generated by immunoSEQ multiplex PCR, the TCRdb table keeps only in-frame clones and is missing some. The data contain under 200,000 clones, roughly 80% of them seen just once; the ten biggest clones take up around 5%. This clonotype was sampled from a young man in good health and CMV-seronegative. Input material: PBMCs. The rearrangement uses TRBV28 and TRBJ2-7; 7 nucleotides align to TRBD1. The CDR3 bases are TGTGCCAGCAGTGAGGGGGCAGAGCAGTACTTC. Protein: CASSEGAEQYF.